A single sample is the source of the 25 T cell receptor beta chains below, sequenced in a study of blood T cell repertoires in COVID-19. TCRdb's table, derived via immunoSEQ multiplex PCR, lists solely in-frame clones and lacks some. The repertoire includes 91,000 or so clones, 70% to 90% of them detected once, and roughly 13% sits in the top ten. Sequenced: peripheral blood. These receptors originate from a woman aged 60 to 75 in a cohort sampled during active or convalescent COVID-19.

This rearrangement joins TRBV9 to TRBJ2-7; D unresolved. In germline, CDR1 is SGDLS, CDR2 YYNGEE. The germline V and J ends were trimmed by 0 bases and 3 bases, with 7 bases remaining between them. This CDR3 is built from 13 residues. The CDR3 sequence: CASSVDSGYEQYF. The CDR3 coding sequence is TGTGCCAGCAGCGTAGATTCGGGCTACGAGCAGTACTTC.

This chain uses TRBV2 with TRBJ1-1, with D possibly matching TRBD1 (5 bases). The CDR3 consists of 14 residues. Germline V gene sequence: CDR1 SNHLY, CDR2 FYNNEI. The V end was cut by 0 bases, the J end by 10 bases, with 15 bases between. CDR3 amino acids: CASSEALRTGRAFF. The CDR3 DNA reads TGTGCCAGCAGTGAAGCGCTTCGTACAGGAAGAGCTTTCTTT.

V is TRBV6-5 and J is TRBJ1-1; a possible D gene is TRBD1 (6 bases). V lost 7 bases and J lost 4, with 13 bases in between. Germline assignment: CDR1 MNHEY and CDR2 SVGAGI. This CDR3 contains 13 residues. The DNA for the CDR3 is TGTGCCAGCAACAGGGCTAGTGGCACTGAAGCTTTCTTT. It encodes CASNRASGTEAFF.

The chain uses TRBV27 and TRBJ1-2; 7 bases line up with TRBD1. The V gene end was trimmed by 3 bases and the J gene end by 4 bases; junction bases not matched to a gene: 5. CDR3 length: 14 amino acids. The germline gives CDR1 MNHEY, CDR2 SMNVEV (reference sequence). CDR3 region: CASSLRGPGYGYTF. CDR3 nucleotide sequence: TGTGCCAGCAGTTTGAGGGGGCCAGGCTATGGCTACACCTTC.

This clone was picked up one time. The chain links TRBV7-9 to TRBJ2-1; 9 nucleotides line up with TRBD2. Germline V CDR1 and CDR2: SEHNR, FQNEAQ (reference sequence). The length of the CDR3 is 15 residues. V shed 5 bases and J 2 bases; nucleotides not matched to a gene: 4. The CDR3 bases are TGTGCCAGCAGCCCGGCTAGCGGGACCTACAATGAGCAGTTCTTC. Translating gives CASSPASGTYNEQFF. Based on the CDR3 plus reference TRBV7-9 and TRBJ2-1, the full variable domain is DTGVSQNPRHKITKRGQNVTFRCDPISEHNRLYWYRQTLGQGPEFLTYFQNEAQLEKSRLLSDRFSAERPKGSFSTLEIQRTEQGDSAMYLCASSPASGTYNEQFFGPGTRLTVL.

This clone is a singleton in its sample. The chain is built from TRBV6-4 and TRBJ2-5; 9 positions agree with TRBD2. CDR3 size: 15 residues. V shed 6 bases, J shed 5 bases, and the junction held 10 bases outside the gene matches. CDR1 is MRHNA, CDR2 SNTAGT, per germline. CDR3 nucleotide sequence: TGTGCCAGCAGATTAGCGGGAGATCCTAGCGAGACCCAGTACTTC. Protein sequence: CASRLAGDPSETQYF.

The chain joins TRBV4-1 to TRBJ1-6; 9 nucleotides line up with TRBD1. Germline trimming cut 0 bases from V and 10 bases from J; bases unmatched to any gene: 10. The CDR3 contains 17 residues. Per the germline V gene, CDR1 is MGHRA and CDR2 is YSYEKL. The CDR3 DNA sequence: TGCGCCAGCAGCCAAGATGGGGGGACAGGGAGGAACTCACCCCTCCACTTT. Amino acids: CASSQDGGTGRNSPLHF.

The chain combines TRBV5-1 with TRBJ2-5, with a possible D match to TRBD2 (6 bases). This CDR3 has 15 residues. The germline V and J ends were trimmed by 0 bases and 5 bases, with 14 bases remaining between them. Germline assignment: CDR1 SGHRS and CDR2 YFSETQ. The CDR3 DNA is TGCGCCAGCAGCTTGGAAGAGGGGAGGAGGGAGACCCAGTACTTC. As protein: CASSLEEGRRETQYF.

With regard to this clone: One junction end disagrees with the germline gene, perhaps due to a read error. V is TRBV7-7 and J is TRBJ2-2; 12 bases align to TRBD2. Germline-derived CDR1 and CDR2 are SSHAT and FNYEAQ (reference sequence). The CDR3 covers 17 residues. CDR3 bases: TGTGCTAGCAGCTTAGCCTGGACTAGCGGGATTTCCGGGGAGCTGTTTTTT. It encodes CASSLAWTSGISGELFF.

The genes are TRBV5-6 and TRBJ2-7; TRBD2 is a possible D gene (5 bases). This CDR3 spans 13 amino acids. CDR1 SGHDT and CDR2 YYEEEE come from the germline V gene. Between the trimmed V and J ends, which lost 4 bases and 7 bases, there was a span of 15 bases. The CDR3 sequence is CASSGGWKKEQYF. The CDR3 DNA sequence: TGTGCCAGCAGCGGCGGGTGGAAGAAAGAGCAGTACTTC.

This sequence joins TRBV9 and TRBJ1-4, with 7 bases aligning to TRBD1. From germline, CDR1 is SGDLS and CDR2 YYNGEE. The CDR3 has 16 amino acids. The V segment lost 3 bases and the J segment 0 bases; nucleotides outside the gene matches: 5. CDR3 sequence: CASSGQQGTTNEKLFF. DNA of the CDR3: TGTGCCAGCAGCGGACAACAGGGGACAACTAATGAAAAACTGTTTTTT. The whole variable domain, remainder taken from reference TRBV9 and TRBJ1-4, is DSGVTQTPKHLITATGQRVTLRCSPRSGDLSVYWYQQSLDQGLQFLIQYYNGEERAKGNILERFSAQQFPDLHSELNLSSLELGDSALYFCASSGQQGTTNEKLFFGSGTQLSVL.

The V call is TRBV6-1, the J call TRBJ1-2; maybe TRBD1 (6 bases). This CDR3 spans 13 amino acids. Germline V gene sequence: CDR1 MNHNS, CDR2 SASEGT. The ends were cut back, 0 bases at V and 7 bases at J, with 9 bases in the middle. The CDR3 protein is CASSEAIGGGYTF. The CDR3 DNA sequence: TGTGCCAGCAGTGAAGCGATAGGGGGTGGCTACACCTTC.

The gene calls are TRBV30 and TRBJ1-2, with D perhaps matching TRBD1 (6 bases). The CDR3 is 16 residues long. V lost 3 bases and J lost 2, with 19 bases in between. In germline, CDR1 is GTSNPN, CDR2 SVGIG (reference sequence). The CDR3 coding sequence is TGTGCCTGGAGGAAGGGGCTCCGGGACATCAACTATGGCTACACCTTC. This translates into CAWRKGLRDINYGYTF.

The rearrangement joins TRBV28 to TRBJ2-2, with 10 bases aligning to TRBD2. The CDR3 runs 16 residues. V lost 6 bases and J lost 5; bases outside the gene matches: 9. CDR1 and CDR2 (germline): MDHEN, SYDVKM. CDR3 protein: CASSPLLAGVTGELFF. CDR3 coding DNA: TGTGCCAGCAGCCCCCTGCTAGCGGGAGTTACCGGGGAGCTGTTTTTT.

The CDR3 region is CAGRTRAQFF. CDR3 nucleotide sequence: TGTGCCGGGAGGACTAGAGCGCAGTTCTTC. This chain links TRBV2 with TRBJ2-1; 7 bases line up with TRBD2. Germline CDR1 reads SNHLY; CDR2 reads FYNNEI. The CDR3 length is 10 residues. J lost 12 bases, V lost 11 bases, and 7 bases had no gene match. The full variable domain, rest sourced from reference TRBV2 and TRBJ2-1, is EPEVTQTPSHQVTQMGQEVILRCVPISNHLYFYWYRQILGQKVEFLVSFYNNEISEKSEIFDDQFSVERPDGSNFTLKIRSTKLEDSAMYFCAGRTRAQFFGPGTRLTVL.

The chain couples TRBV27 to TRBJ2-1; TRBD2 matches at 8 bases. Germline V gives CDR1 MNHEY, CDR2 SMNVEV (reference sequence). The CDR3 is 15 amino acids. The V segment lost 7 bases and the J segment 3 bases; nucleotides outside the gene matches: 8. The CDR3 loop reads CASMLAGGYYNEQFF. CDR3 sequence (DNA): TGTGCCAGCATGCTAGCGGGTGGGTACTACAATGAGCAGTTCTTC.

The chain recombines TRBV18 with TRBJ2-3; D is possibly TRBD2 (5 bases). This CDR3 has 13 residues. CDR1 is KGHSH, CDR2 LQKENI, per germline. Trimming took 3 bases from V and 6 from J, leaving 10 bases between them. CDR3: CASSPLAEDTQYF. DNA for the CDR3: TGTGCCAGCTCACCGCTAGCCGAGGATACGCAGTATTTT.

The chain is built from TRBV6-2 or TRBV6-3 and TRBJ1-2; maybe TRBD1 (5 bases). The CDR3 has 13 amino acids. Deletions cut 2 bases from V and 8 bases from J, with 12 bases between. Germline V gives CDR1 MNHEY, CDR2 SVGEGT. The CDR3 reads CASSYVGARGYTF. CDR3 bases: TGTGCCAGCAGTTACGTAGGGGCGCGAGGCTACACCTTC.

This chain links TRBV19 with TRBJ1-4; D is uncertain. V was pared by 5 bases and J by 5 bases, with 15 bases between. There are 15 residues in the CDR3. Germline V gene lookup returns CDR1 LNHDA and CDR2 SQIVND (reference sequence). The CDR3 region is CASSPRTEQNEKLFF. The DNA of the CDR3 is TGTGCCAGTAGTCCGAGGACTGAGCAGAATGAAAAACTGTTTTTT.

The chain joins TRBV6-5 to TRBJ1-2; 7 nucleotides match TRBD1. Trimming removed 7 bases from V and 8 bases from J; junction bases left unmatched: 7. The length of the CDR3 is 12 residues. Germline V gene data show CDR1 as MNHEY and CDR2 as SVGAGI. The CDR3 sequence is CASTTGAGGYTF. CDR3 coding DNA: TGTGCCAGCACTACAGGGGCGGGGGGCTACACCTTC.

The CDR3 nucleotides read TGTGCCAGCTCACGAGATAGTAGCGGGCCACAAGAGACCCAGTACTTC. It translates to CASSRDSSGPQETQYF. This chain joins TRBV18 and TRBJ2-5; 7 bases agree with TRBD2. V lost 4 bases and J lost 2; bases outside the gene matches: 10. Germline assignment: CDR1 KGHSH and CDR2 LQKENI. The CDR3 runs to 16 residues. Using reference TRBV18 and TRBJ2-5 for the parts outside the CDR3, the full variable domain is NAGVMQNPRHLVRRRGQEARLRCSPMKGHSHVYWYRQLPEEGLKFMVYLQKENIIDESGMPKERFSAEFPKEGPSILRIQQVVRGDSAAYFCASSRDSSGPQETQYFGPGTRLLVL.

This clone was picked up a small number of times. The rearrangement joins TRBV5-1 to TRBJ2-2; 7 bases agree with TRBD1. Germline loops: CDR1 SGHRS, CDR2 YFSETQ. The CDR3 has 15 residues. V shed 1 base, J shed 4 bases, and the junction held 4 bases outside the gene matches. The CDR3, as DNA: TGCGCCAGCAGCTTGAGACAGGGAAGCACCGGGGAGCTGTTTTTT. It is translated as CASSLRQGSTGELFF.

This sequence joins TRBV5-1 and TRBJ1-1, with D maybe TRBD1 (6 bases). CDR3 size: 14 residues. CDR1 and CDR2 from the germline V gene are SGHRS and YFSETQ. Trimming shortened V by 0 bases and J by 6 bases, and 12 bases separated the two germline ends. The CDR3 region has the DNA TGCGCCAGCAGCTTGGCGGGGGGCTACGCTGAAGCTTTCTTT. It codes for CASSLAGGYAEAFF. Full variable domain (remainder filled in from reference TRBV5-1 and TRBJ1-1): KAGVTQTPRYLIKTRGQQVTLSCSPISGHRSVSWYQQTPGQGLQFLFEYFSETQRNKGNFPGRFSGRQFSNSRSEMNVSTLELGDSALYLCASSLAGGYAEAFFGQGTRLTVV.

The chain carries TRBV12-3 or TRBV12-4 and TRBJ1-1; D uncertain. V was clipped by 7 bases and J by 4 bases, with 13 bases between them. The CDR3 has 13 amino acids. DNA for the CDR3: TGTGCCAGCACCGTAGTCGGGAGCACTGAAGCTTTCTTT. Translating it yields CASTVVGSTEAFF.

The chain is built from TRBV27 and TRBJ1-4; 8 bases fit TRBD1. CDR1 and CDR2 from the germline V gene are MNHEY and SMNVEV (reference sequence). The ends lost 2 bases at V and 7 bases at J; junction bases unmatched: 6. This CDR3 is 15 amino acids long. CDR3 bases: TGTGCCAGCAGTTTAAACAGGGGGGGAGGTGAAAAACTGTTTTTT. Its translation: CASSLNRGGGEKLFF.